This entry lists 10 T cell receptor beta chains sequenced from one sample in a study of T cell responses to AZD1222 COVID-19 vaccine. Repertoires were generated with immunoSEQ multiplex PCR, while TCRdb's copy carries only in-frame clones and drops some. The repertoire consists of 160,000 or so clones, with 90% to 95% occurring once and the leading ten covering about 1.6%. Sequencing was performed on peripheral blood, taken 28 days after the second AZD1222 dose. The source is an adult who received the AZD1222 COVID-19 vaccine.

The chain has TRBV3-1 (or the pseudogene TRBV3-2) and TRBJ1-5; TRBD1 might be the D (6 bases). This CDR3 spans 14 amino acids. Germline CDR1 reads LGHDT; CDR2 reads YNNKEL (reference sequence). V lost 5 bases, J lost 7 bases, and 15 bases lay in between. CDR3 residues: CASSEVGARQPQHF. The CDR3 DNA is TGTGCCAGCAGCGAAGTGGGGGCCAGACAGCCCCAGCATTTT.

V and J are TRBV6-5 and TRBJ1-2, with unresolved D. Trimming removed 5 bases at V and 5 bases at J, with 9 bases between. This CDR3 is 12 amino acids long. Germline CDR1 and CDR2: MNHEY and SVGAGI. CDR3 loop: CASSKWAYGYTF. In nucleotides, the CDR3 is TGTGCCAGCAGTAAATGGGCGTATGGCTACACCTTC.

The chain joins TRBV5-1 to TRBJ1-6, with no clear D. The CDR3 has 13 amino acids. Germline V gene data show CDR1 as SGHRS and CDR2 as YFSETQ. The V end lost 0 bases, the J end lost 13 bases, and 11 bases lay between the germline ends. Written as DNA, the CDR3 is TGCGCCAGCAGCTTGGAACACGGGTCGCCCCTCCACTTT. Its protein is CASSLEHGSPLHF.

The chain has TRBV5-1 and TRBJ1-1; no reliable D call. The CDR3 sequence is 13 residues long. V was trimmed by 0 bases and J by 11 bases, leaving 14 bases between them. Germline assignment: CDR1 SGHRS and CDR2 YFSETQ. CDR3 nucleotides: TGCGCCAGCAGCTTGGATCGGTCACTGGGCGCTTTCTTT. Protein product: CASSLDRSLGAFF.

This chain links TRBV30 with TRBJ1-1; D not resolved. V was clipped by 2 bases and J by 0 bases, with 7 bases between them. This CDR3 contains 13 residues. Germline loops: CDR1 GTSNPN, CDR2 SVGIG (reference sequence). CDR3 amino acids: CAWSKGLNTEAFF. The CDR3 coding sequence is TGTGCCTGGAGTAAAGGGCTGAACACTGAAGCTTTCTTT.

The chain combines TRBV27 with TRBJ1-6; 7 bases match TRBD1. CDR3 length: 16 amino acids. V was clipped by 4 bases and J by 3 bases; unmatched bases: 6. Germline V gives CDR1 MNHEY, CDR2 SMNVEV (reference sequence). CDR3 in amino acids: CASSSGTAHYNSPLHF. CDR3 bases: TGTGCCAGCAGTTCCGGGACAGCTCACTATAATTCACCCCTCCACTTT.

The rearrangement uses TRBV18 and TRBJ2-5; a weak D match, TRBD1 (6 bases). The CDR3 contains 15 residues. Trimming shortened V by 6 bases and J by 3 bases, and 17 bases separated the two germline ends. Germline V gene sequence: CDR1 KGHSH, CDR2 LQKENI. The CDR3 DNA sequence: TGTGCCAGCTCTCTGACTTTTGGGGGCAAAGAGACCCAGTACTTC. Encoded protein: CASSLTFGGKETQYF.

The chain employs TRBV7-2 and TRBJ2-1; 16 bases agree with TRBD2. V lost 3 bases to trimming and J lost 9 bases; unmatched junction nucleotides: 8. The CDR3 loop spans 17 amino acids. The germline gives CDR1 SGHTA, CDR2 FQGNSA. CDR3 region: CASSFSGLAGGPGEQFF. CDR3 in DNA: TGTGCCAGCAGCTTCTCGGGACTAGCGGGGGGGCCAGGTGAGCAGTTCTTC. The full variable domain, its missing parts supplied by reference TRBV7-2 and TRBJ2-1, is GAGVSQSPSNKVTEKGKDVELRCDPISGHTALYWYRQSLGQGLEFLIYFQGNSAPDKSGLPSDRFSAERTGGSVSTLTIQRTQQEDSAVYLCASSFSGLAGGPGEQFFGPGTRLTVL.

The chain is built from TRBV7-9 and TRBJ2-3; D might be TRBD2 (6 bases). Per the germline V gene, CDR1 is SEHNR and CDR2 is FQNEAQ (reference sequence). The CDR3 covers 15 residues. V was trimmed by 1 base and J by 6 bases, leaving 14 bases between them. This CDR3 is CASSLGFARGDTQYF. CDR3 nucleotides: TGTGCCAGCAGCTTAGGATTTGCCCGGGGGGATACGCAGTATTTT.

The V and J genes are TRBV9 and TRBJ2-7; no definite D call. There are 14 residues in the CDR3. The V end was cut by 4 bases, the J end by 4 bases, with 15 bases between. The germline V gene encodes CDR1 SGDLS and CDR2 YYNGEE. CDR3 sequence reads: CASSLGPSSYEQYF. CDR3 bases: TGTGCCAGCAGCCTCGGACCAAGTTCGTACGAGCAGTACTTC.